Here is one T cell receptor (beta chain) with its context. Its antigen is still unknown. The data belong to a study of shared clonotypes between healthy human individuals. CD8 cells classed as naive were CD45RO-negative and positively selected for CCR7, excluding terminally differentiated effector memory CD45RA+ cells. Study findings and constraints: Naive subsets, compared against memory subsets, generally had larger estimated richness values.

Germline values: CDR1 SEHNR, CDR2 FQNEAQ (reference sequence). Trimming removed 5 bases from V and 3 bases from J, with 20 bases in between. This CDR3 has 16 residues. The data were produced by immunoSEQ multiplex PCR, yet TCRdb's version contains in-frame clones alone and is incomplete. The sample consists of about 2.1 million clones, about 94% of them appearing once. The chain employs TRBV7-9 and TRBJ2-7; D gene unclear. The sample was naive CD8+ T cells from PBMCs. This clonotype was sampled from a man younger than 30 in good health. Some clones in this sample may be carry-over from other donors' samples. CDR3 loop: CASSPRERTFFYEQYF. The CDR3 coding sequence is TGTGCCAGCAGCCCACGCGAAAGAACTTTTTTCTACGAGCAGTACTTC.